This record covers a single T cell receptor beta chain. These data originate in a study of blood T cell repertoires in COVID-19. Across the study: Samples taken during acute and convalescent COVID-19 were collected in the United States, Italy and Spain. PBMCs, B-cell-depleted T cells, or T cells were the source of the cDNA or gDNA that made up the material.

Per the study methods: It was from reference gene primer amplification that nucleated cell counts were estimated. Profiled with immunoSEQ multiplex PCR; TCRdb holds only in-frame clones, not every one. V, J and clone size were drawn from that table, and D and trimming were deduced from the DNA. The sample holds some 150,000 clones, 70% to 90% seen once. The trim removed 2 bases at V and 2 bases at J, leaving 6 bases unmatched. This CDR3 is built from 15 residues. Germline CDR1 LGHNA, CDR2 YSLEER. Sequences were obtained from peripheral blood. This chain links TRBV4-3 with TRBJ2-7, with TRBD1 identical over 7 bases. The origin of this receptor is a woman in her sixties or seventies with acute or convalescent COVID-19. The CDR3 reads CASSQTQGLTYEQYF. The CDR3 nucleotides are TGCGCCAGCAGCCAAACACAGGGGTTGACCTACGAGCAGTACTTC.